The next 28 T cell receptor beta chains were all read from a single sample in a study of blood T cells in healthy people across ages. A sample-barcoded 5' primer and a J-beta primer mix were used in a second PCR of roughly 7 to 11 cycles. TCRdb reprocessed the 5' RACE reads via MiXCR and lists one record per CDR3 protein. The sample holds approximately 1,000,000 distinct CDR3 sequences, 45% seen once. The specimen was blood. The receptors were gathered from a woman aged 55-69 years in good health.

The chain links TRBV7-2 to TRBJ2-4; D is possibly TRBD2 (5 bases). Germline lookup yields CDR1 SGHTA and CDR2 FQGNSA. The CDR3 loop spans 13 amino acids. Trimming took 5 bases from V and 7 from J, leaving 12 bases between them. CDR3 loop: CASSVVGGNIQYF. In DNA, the CDR3 is TGTGCCAGCAGCGTAGTTGGCGGGAACATTCAGTACTTC.

V usage is TRBV20-1 and J usage is TRBJ2-5, with D perhaps matching TRBD2 (5 bases). The CDR3 sequence is 13 residues long. Trimming stripped 3 bases from V and 4 bases from J, with 12 bases between. Germline CDR1 reads DFQATT; CDR2 reads SNEGSKA (reference sequence). CDR3 in amino acids: CSARPPAAETQYF. DNA for the CDR3: TGCAGTGCTAGGCCCCCAGCGGCAGAGACCCAGTACTTC.

The chain combines TRBV10-3 with TRBJ2-2; D is possibly TRBD1 (6 bases). V was shortened by 6 bases and J by 2 bases, with 16 bases between the two germline ends. This CDR3 has 16 amino acids. Germline values: CDR1 ENHRY, CDR2 SYGVKD. The CDR3 reads CAIREPGQPNTGELFF. The CDR3 coding sequence is TGTGCCATCAGGGAACCGGGACAACCAAACACCGGGGAGCTGTTTTTT.

This clonotype showed up just a few times. The chain recombines TRBV15 with TRBJ1-5; D perhaps matches TRBD1 (5 bases). CDR1 is LNHNV and CDR2 is YYDKDF in the germline V gene (reference sequence). CDR3 length: 13 amino acids. V was pared by 1 base and J by 9 bases, with 10 bases between. CDR3 sequence: CATSRGGGAPQHF. In DNA, the CDR3 is TGTGCCACCAGCAGAGGTGGGGGAGCGCCCCAGCATTTT.

This clonotype was picked up a small number of times. This chain connects TRBV6-6 to TRBJ2-1; D uncertain. The CDR3 totals 12 residues. Germline V gene lookup returns CDR1 MNHNY and CDR2 SVGAGI (reference sequence). V lost 4 bases to trimming and J lost 6 bases, with 7 bases between them. In DNA, the CDR3 is TGTGCCAGCAGTTCTCCCTTCAATGAGCAGTTCTTC. Protein: CASSSPFNEQFF.

The chain links TRBV6-1 to TRBJ2-7; D ambiguous. CDR3 size: 13 residues. Germline V CDR1 and CDR2: MNHNS, SASEGT. Trimming took off 0 bases at V and 3 bases at J, with 6 bases between the two ends. CDR3 nucleotides: TGTGCCAGCAGTGAAGCAGGGCGCTACGAGCAGTACTTC. Protein product: CASSEAGRYEQYF.

The CDR3 bases are TGCAGTGCTAGAGAGGGCGTACCGGGGGAGACCCAGTACTTC. Its translation is CSAREGVPGETQYF. The V gene is TRBV20-1, the J gene TRBJ2-5; D possibly corresponds to TRBD2 (5 bases). Trimming left V 0 bases short and J 5 bases short, with 13 bases between. The CDR3 loop spans 14 amino acids. The V gene's germline CDR1 is DFQATT and CDR2 SNEGSKA (reference sequence).

V gene TRBV6-5 combines with J gene TRBJ2-3; perhaps TRBD1 as D (6 bases). There are 13 residues in the CDR3. Germline assignment: CDR1 MNHEY and CDR2 SVGAGI. V shed 3 bases and J shed 6 bases, with 10 bases lying between them. The chain's CDR3 is CASSYSQGDTQYF. CDR3 DNA: TGTGCCAGCAGTTATTCCCAGGGGGATACGCAGTATTTT.

This clonotype was recorded a few times. This chain uses TRBV29-1 with TRBJ2-7, with 8 bases matching TRBD2. The CDR3 sequence is 13 residues long. Trimming at V came to 3 bases and at J to 3 bases, leaving 4 bases not matched to a gene. Germline values: CDR1 SQVTM, CDR2 ANQGSEA. The CDR3 is CSVEAGGLYEQYF. The CDR3 DNA follows: TGCAGCGTTGAGGCGGGAGGCCTCTACGAGCAGTACTTC.

This clonotype has just a few counts. The chain employs TRBV5-6 and TRBJ2-1, with 7 bases fitting TRBD1. The CDR3 length is 15 residues. Unmatched junction bases numbered 6, after V lost 2 bases and J lost 4 bases. Germline CDR1 and CDR2: SGHDT and YYEEEE. The CDR3: CASSFGQVQYNEQFF. The DNA of the CDR3 is TGTGCCAGCAGCTTCGGACAGGTCCAGTACAATGAGCAGTTCTTC.

The gene calls are TRBV6-2 or TRBV6-3 and TRBJ1-6, with D perhaps TRBD1 (6 bases). The CDR3 covers 13 residues. V was cut by 4 bases and J by 7 bases, with 8 bases left in between. The germline gives CDR1 MNHEY, CDR2 SVGEGT. The CDR3 reads CASSLGQNSPLHF. The CDR3 DNA follows: TGTGCCAGCAGTTTAGGACAGAATTCACCCCTCCACTTT.

This clonotype was observed a handful of times. V is TRBV23-1 and J is TRBJ2-4; D might be TRBD1 (6 bases). The assigned J gene may be wrong: the sequence end matches TRBJ2-7 better. TRBV23-1 is noted as an ORF with a role that remains uncertain. The CDR3 length is 16 residues. The CDR3 DNA sequence: TGCGCCAGCAGTCAATCGACGGCAGGGGAACTCTACGAGCAGTACTTC. This codes for CASSQSTAGELYEQYF.

This clonotype was seen a few times. This chain connects TRBV3-1 to TRBJ2-7; D perhaps matches TRBD1 (5 bases). From germline, CDR1 is LGHDT and CDR2 YNNKEL (reference sequence). The CDR3 runs to 14 residues. Trimming removed 3 bases at V and 0 bases at J, with 9 bases between. The CDR3 loop is CASSQTVTSYEQYF. CDR3 nucleotides: TGTGCCAGCAGCCAGACAGTTACCTCCTACGAGCAGTACTTC.

This clonotype was seen only a few times. The chain uses TRBV7-2 and TRBJ2-1, with 9 bases aligning to TRBD2. The germline V gene encodes CDR1 SGHTA and CDR2 FQGNSA. V lost 5 bases, J lost 4 bases, and 18 bases stayed unmatched. The CDR3 is 19 residues long. CDR3 amino acids: CASSPSPGGGEDIYNEQFF. The CDR3 nucleotides read TGTGCCAGCAGCCCCTCCCCCGGCGGGGGGGAGGATATTTACAATGAGCAGTTCTTC.

This clonotype was seen only a few times. The chain combines TRBV6-5 with TRBJ2-5; TRBD1 might be the D (6 bases). V was cut by 6 bases and J by 2 bases, with 13 bases left in between. Germline CDR1 and CDR2: MNHEY and SVGAGI. The CDR3 covers 14 residues. CDR3 residues: CASRRTASQETQYF. The CDR3 nucleotides read TGTGCCAGCAGAAGGACAGCCAGTCAAGAGACCCAGTACTTC.

This clonotype was observed a handful of times. This chain joins TRBV10-3 and TRBJ2-1, with 7 bases that match TRBD2. V trimming: 5 bases; J trimming: 9 bases; junction bases outside the gene matches: 13. Germline V gene sequence: CDR1 ENHRY, CDR2 SYGVKD. The CDR3 spans 15 residues. The CDR3 DNA reads as TGTGCCATCAGTAACGGGGGGTTCAAAGTTGGTGAGCAGTTCTTC. Its translation: CAISNGGFKVGEQFF.

About this clonotype itself: At one boundary the junction diverges from the germline segment, which might be a read error. V and J are TRBV7-9 and TRBJ2-7; a weak D match, TRBD2 (5 bases). CDR1 SEHNR and CDR2 FQNEAQ come from the germline V gene (reference sequence). This CDR3 has 13 residues. Here the CDR3 reads CATEGGSSYEHYF. CDR3 in DNA: TGTGCCACCGAGGGCGGCAGCTCCTACGAGCACTACTTC.

This clonotype came up many times. DNA of the CDR3: TGCAGCGTTCTCCGCCCACTAGCGGGACAAGAGACCCAGTACTTC. Residues: CSVLRPLAGQETQYF. J is TRBJ2-5 and V is TRBV29-1, with 10 bases identical to TRBD2. This CDR3 comprises 15 residues. After removal of 5 bases from V and 2 bases from J, the junction contained 8 bases not matched to a gene. From germline, CDR1 is SQVTM and CDR2 ANQGSEA.

This rearrangement joins TRBV5-1 to TRBJ2-1, with D tentatively TRBD1 (6 bases). The V gene's germline CDR1 is SGHRS and CDR2 YFSETQ. Trimming pared 4 bases from V and 4 bases from J, leaving 15 bases between. The CDR3 runs to 15 residues. The CDR3 sequence is CASSRGQRPYNEQFF. In DNA form, the CDR3 reads TGCGCCAGCAGCAGAGGACAGCGCCCTTACAATGAGCAGTTCTTC.

There are a few counts of this clonotype. This chain connects TRBV29-1 to TRBJ2-3; D gene uncertain. Trimming cost V 3 bases and J 2 bases, with 9 bases left between them. From germline, CDR1 is SQVTM and CDR2 ANQGSEA. CDR3 length: 13 residues. Here the CDR3 DNA reads TGCAGCGTTGATTACAGTCACACAGATACGCAGTATTTT. Its translation: CSVDYSHTDTQYF.

This chain links TRBV6-2 or TRBV6-3 with TRBJ2-1; D unresolved. Germline-derived CDR1 and CDR2 are MNHEY and SVGEGT. The CDR3 covers 15 residues. Between the trimmed V and J ends, which lost 2 bases and 6 bases, there was a span of 14 bases. The CDR3 DNA reads as TGTGCCAGCAGTTACGGGAACCCCAGGTCCAATGAGCAGTTCTTC. Translated: CASSYGNPRSNEQFF.

The CDR3 coding sequence is TGTGCCAGCAGCCAAGCGGGACTAGCGGGATTCAATGAGCAGTTCTTC. Residues: CASSQAGLAGFNEQFF. The chain has TRBV4-2 and TRBJ2-1, with TRBD2 identical over 13 bases. V was clipped by 1 base and J by 6 bases; unmatched bases: 3. This CDR3 is built from 16 residues. Germline V lookup: CDR1 LGHNA, CDR2 YNFKEQ.

The chain carries TRBV12-3 or TRBV12-4 and TRBJ2-1; 10 bases agree with TRBD1. With 7 bases clipped from V and 8 bases from J, the junction kept 11 bases outside the gene matches. The CDR3 totals 15 residues. The CDR3 DNA is TGTGCCAGCACCCCCCGGACAGGGGGGTTTGATGAGCAGTTCTTC. Encoded protein: CASTPRTGGFDEQFF.

V gene TRBV29-1 combines with J gene TRBJ1-2; D may be TRBD1 (6 bases). V gave up 7 bases and J gave up 4 bases, with 19 bases separating them. CDR3 length: 14 amino acids. CDR1 and CDR2 (germline): SQVTM, ANQGSEA. CDR3 DNA: TGCAGCGCTCTAGGTGGGGGCGTCAGCTATGGCTACACCTTC. Translated, it gives CSALGGGVSYGYTF.

This clonotype was recorded many times. The genes are TRBV7-9 and TRBJ2-7; perhaps TRBD1 as D (5 bases). The CDR3 totals 13 residues. Germline values: CDR1 SEHNR, CDR2 FQNEAQ (reference sequence). The germline V and J ends were trimmed by 4 bases and 3 bases, with 10 bases remaining between them. The CDR3 is CASSSDRLYEQYF. The CDR3 DNA reads as TGTGCCAGCAGCTCCGACAGACTCTACGAGCAGTACTTC. The full variable domain, with the rest looked up from reference TRBV7-9 and TRBJ2-7, is DTGVSQNPRHKITKRGQNVTFRCDPISEHNRLYWYRQTLGQGPEFLTYFQNEAQLEKSRLLSDRFSAERPKGSFSTLEIQRTEQGDSAMYLCASSSDRLYEQYFGPGTRLTVT.

Here the CDR3 DNA reads TGTGCCAGCAGCCCCGTTCCGGGACTAGCGGAACACACAGATACGCAGTATTTT. Its protein is CASSPVPGLAEHTDTQYF. The chain employs TRBV7-6 and TRBJ2-3, with 11 bases lining up with TRBD2. Germline V lookup: CDR1 SGHVS, CDR2 FNYEAQ. The CDR3 extends over 18 amino acids. V shed 5 bases, J shed 2 bases, and the junction held 12 bases outside the gene matches.

This clonotype was counted between two and nine times. V and J are TRBV5-1 and TRBJ2-1; possible D gene TRBD1, 6 bases. V lost 2 bases and J lost 7, with 19 bases in between. This CDR3 contains 16 residues. In germline, CDR1 is SGHRS, CDR2 YFSETQ. The CDR3 here is CASSFSESRGRNEQFF. CDR3 in DNA: TGCGCCAGCAGCTTCTCGGAGTCCAGGGGTCGGAATGAGCAGTTCTTC.

The chain uses TRBV6-5 and TRBJ2-3; 7 nucleotides align to TRBD2. This CDR3 has 14 residues. V was pared by 5 bases and J by 4 bases, with 6 bases of the junction left unmatched. Germline V gene sequence: CDR1 MNHEY, CDR2 SVGAGI. CDR3 nucleotide sequence: TGTGCCAGCAGTCAACTAGCGATTGCAGATACGCAGTATTTT. It codes for CASSQLAIADTQYF.